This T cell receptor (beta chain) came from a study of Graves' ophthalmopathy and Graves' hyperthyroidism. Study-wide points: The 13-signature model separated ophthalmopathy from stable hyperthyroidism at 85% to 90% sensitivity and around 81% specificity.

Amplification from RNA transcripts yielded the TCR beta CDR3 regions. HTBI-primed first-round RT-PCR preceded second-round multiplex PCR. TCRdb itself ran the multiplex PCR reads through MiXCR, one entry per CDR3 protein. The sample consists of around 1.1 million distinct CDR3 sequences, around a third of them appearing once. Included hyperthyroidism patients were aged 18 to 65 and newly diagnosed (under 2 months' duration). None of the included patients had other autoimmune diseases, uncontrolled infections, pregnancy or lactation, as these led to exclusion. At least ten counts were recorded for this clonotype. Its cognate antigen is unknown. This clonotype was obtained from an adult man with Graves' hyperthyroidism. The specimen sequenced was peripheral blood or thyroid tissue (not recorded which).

The CDR3 coding sequence is TGCAGTGCTACCCAGACAGGGAGAATGCAGTACTTC. Translating it yields CSATQTGRMQYF. The V and J genes are TRBV20-1 and TRBJ2-5; 7 nucleotides agree with TRBD1. The V segment lost 4 bases and the J segment 11 bases; nucleotides outside the gene matches: 10. The CDR3 totals 12 residues. The V gene's germline CDR1 is DFQATT and CDR2 SNEGSKA (reference sequence).